This T cell receptor (beta chain) came from a study of blood T cell repertoires in COVID-19. Looking at the study overall: Material from acute and convalescent COVID-19 was sourced from the United States, Italy and Spain.

Sequenced by immunoSEQ multiplex PCR; TCRdb stores in-frame clones only, minus some. The table records 130,000 to 150,000 clones, 81% of them present only once. The germline gives CDR1 SEHNR, CDR2 FQNEAQ (reference sequence). The CDR3 sequence is 16 residues long. Losses at the gene ends were 7 bases for V and 6 bases for J; bases not matched to a gene: 9. The sequence derives from a human donor in a cohort sampled during active COVID-19. The chain is built from TRBV7-9 and TRBJ2-1; 13 positions match TRBD2. The sample consisted of peripheral blood. The CDR3 nucleotides read TGTGCCAGCACCCTAAGAAGGACTAGCGGGAGCAATGAGCAGTTCTTC. Protein product: CASTLRRTSGSNEQFF.